The rows below give T cell receptor beta chains drawn from one sample of a study of radiotherapy plus CTLA-4 blockade in lung cancer. The protocol was immunoSEQ multiplex PCR, while the TCRdb copy is restricted to in-frame clones and leaves out a portion. The profile shows some 110,000 clones, approximately 77% of them singletons. The material was peripheral blood, obtained from a patient treated with radiotherapy plus ipilimumab. Source of these receptors: a human donor with non-small cell lung cancer that progressed on radiotherapy plus ipilimumab. Some clones in this sample may be carry-over from other donors' samples. Both conserved end residues are part of each CDR3. D genes are given only for firm matches. Rows may omit the clone size; those that give it use once, few, many or a size class.

j_call: TRBJ2-1
d_call: -
clone_size: -
v_call: TRBV2
cdr3_nt: TGTGCCAGCAGTGTTGAGCGGCTGGACTACAATGAGCAGTTCTTC
cdr3_aa: CASSVERLDYNEQFF

j_call: TRBJ1-5
d_call: TRBD1
clone_size: -
v_call: TRBV6-1
cdr3_nt: TGTGCCAGCAGTGAAAGACAGGGCGAAAGGAATCAGCCCCAGCATTTT
cdr3_aa: CASSERQGERNQPQHF

j_call: TRBJ1-2
d_call: -
clone_size: -
v_call: TRBV4-3
cdr3_nt: TGCGCCAGCAGCCGAGACAGCAACCGCTACTATGGCTACACCTTC
cdr3_aa: CASSRDSNRYYGYTF

j_call: TRBJ2-7
d_call: -
clone_size: -
v_call: TRBV2
cdr3_nt: TGTGCCAGCAGTGAGAAGGGCAGATCTTACTTCTCCTACGAGCAGTACTTC
cdr3_aa: CASSEKGRSYFSYEQYF

j_call: TRBJ1-1
d_call: -
clone_size: -
v_call: TRBV11-3
cdr3_nt: TGTGCCAGCAGCTTAGGTGGGAGGGTAGACACTGAAGCTTTCTTT
cdr3_aa: CASSLGGRVDTEAFF

j_call: TRBJ2-7
d_call: -
clone_size: -
v_call: TRBV5-6
cdr3_nt: TGTGCCAGCAGCTTCCCGGACGGTCCCTACGAGCAGTACTTC
cdr3_aa: CASSFPDGPYEQYF

j_call: TRBJ2-2
d_call: TRBD1
clone_size: -
v_call: TRBV5-5
cdr3_nt: TGTGCCAGCAGCTCCAAACTCACTACAGGGGGCGGGGAGCTGTTTTTT
cdr3_aa: CASSSKLTTGGGELFF

j_call: TRBJ1-5
d_call: -
clone_size: -
v_call: TRBV7-2
cdr3_nt: TGTGCCAGCAGCTTTGAAGACTGGAGGCCCCAGCATTTT
cdr3_aa: CASSFEDWRPQHF

j_call: TRBJ2-7
d_call: -
clone_size: -
v_call: TRBV18
cdr3_nt: TGTGCCAGCTCAGAACAGGGTCCCTACGAGCAGTACTTC
cdr3_aa: CASSEQGPYEQYF

j_call: TRBJ2-3
d_call: TRBD2
clone_size: -
v_call: TRBV2
cdr3_nt: TGTGCCAGCAGTTACGGGGGGGCGATGGATACGCAGTATTTT
cdr3_aa: CASSYGGAMDTQYF

j_call: TRBJ2-5
d_call: TRBD2
clone_size: -
v_call: TRBV7-2
cdr3_nt: TGTGCCAGCAGCTTACGGGGGGTAGAATCGGCCCAGTACTTC
cdr3_aa: CASSLRGVESAQYF

j_call: TRBJ1-2
d_call: -
clone_size: -
v_call: TRBV28
cdr3_nt: TGTGCCAGCATAAGATGGTCAGAGACGTCTAACTATGGCTACACCTTC
cdr3_aa: CASIRWSETSNYGYTF

j_call: TRBJ1-1
d_call: TRBD1
clone_size: few
v_call: TRBV9
cdr3_nt: TGTGCCAGCAGCGTTCTGACAGGGGACACTGAAGCTTTCTTT
cdr3_aa: CASSVLTGDTEAFF

j_call: TRBJ2-3
d_call: TRBD2
clone_size: -
v_call: TRBV7-3
cdr3_nt: TGTGCCAGCAGCACAGGGACTAGCGGGGCTCCAGATACGCAGTATTTT
cdr3_aa: CASSTGTSGAPDTQYF

j_call: TRBJ2-2
d_call: -
clone_size: few
v_call: TRBV13
cdr3_nt: TGTGCCAGCAGCCGACAGAACACCGGGGAGCTGTTTTTT
cdr3_aa: CASSRQNTGELFF

j_call: TRBJ1-2
d_call: -
clone_size: -
v_call: TRBV10-3
cdr3_nt: TGTGCCATCAGTGGAGGGGAGGTTGGCTACACCTTC
cdr3_aa: CAISGGEVGYTF

j_call: TRBJ2-5
d_call: -
clone_size: few
v_call: TRBV5-1
cdr3_nt: TGCGCCAGCAGCTTGCAATCCAGCCAAGAGACCCAGTACTTC
cdr3_aa: CASSLQSSQETQYF

j_call: TRBJ2-7
d_call: -
clone_size: -
v_call: TRBV6-5
cdr3_nt: TGTGCCAGCAGAACACAGGAGCCCTACGAGCAGTACTTC
cdr3_aa: CASRTQEPYEQYF

j_call: TRBJ1-6
d_call: TRBD1
clone_size: -
v_call: TRBV19
cdr3_nt: TGTGCCAGTAGTACCGGGTACACAGGGGGTTCTTCACCCCTCCACTTT
cdr3_aa: CASSTGYTGGSSPLHF

j_call: TRBJ1-1
d_call: -
clone_size: -
v_call: TRBV5-5
cdr3_nt: TGTGCCAGCAGCTTATACCTTCGGTCATTCGACACTGAAGCTTTCTTT
cdr3_aa: CASSLYLRSFDTEAFF

j_call: TRBJ2-3
d_call: -
clone_size: -
v_call: TRBV19
cdr3_nt: TGTGCCAGTATGTTAAGGGGATGGTCCACAGATACGCAGTATTTT
cdr3_aa: CASMLRGWSTDTQYF

j_call: TRBJ2-3
d_call: TRBD2
clone_size: -
v_call: TRBV5-4
cdr3_nt: TGTGCCAGCAGCTTAGCGGGGGGGCCGAAAGATACGCAGTATTTT
cdr3_aa: CASSLAGGPKDTQYF

j_call: TRBJ1-5
d_call: TRBD1
clone_size: once
v_call: TRBV19
cdr3_nt: TGTGCCAGTAGTTACCGGACAGGGAGGACCAGCAATCAGCCCCAGCATTTT
cdr3_aa: CASSYRTGRTSNQPQHF

j_call: TRBJ1-1
d_call: -
clone_size: -
v_call: TRBV5-1
cdr3_nt: TGCGCCAGCAGCTTGGCCGTTAGGGACACTGAAGCTTTCTTT
cdr3_aa: CASSLAVRDTEAFF

j_call: TRBJ1-5
d_call: -
clone_size: -
v_call: TRBV9
cdr3_nt: TGTGCCAGCAGCGCTGACACCAATCAGCCCCAGCATTTT
cdr3_aa: CASSADTNQPQHF

j_call: TRBJ1-1
d_call: -
clone_size: few
v_call: TRBV7-8
cdr3_nt: TGTGCCAGCAGCTTAGTCAGGTCGAACACTGAAGCTTTCTTT
cdr3_aa: CASSLVRSNTEAFF

j_call: TRBJ2-2
d_call: -
clone_size: once
v_call: TRBV12-2
cdr3_nt: TGTGCAACTCGCCGTATGGGGTCCCCGAACACCGGGGAGCTGTTTTTT
cdr3_aa: CATRRMGSPNTGELFF

j_call: TRBJ1-1
d_call: -
clone_size: -
v_call: TRBV29-1
cdr3_nt: TGCAGCGTTGAAGATAGTAAGGGAGCTTTCTTT
cdr3_aa: CSVEDSKGAFF

j_call: TRBJ1-1
d_call: TRBD1
clone_size: -
v_call: TRBV6-5
cdr3_nt: TGTGCCAGCAGCCGGACAGGGGGCAGTACTGAAGCTTTCTTT
cdr3_aa: CASSRTGGSTEAFF

j_call: TRBJ2-1
d_call: -
clone_size: -
v_call: TRBV6-5
cdr3_nt: TGTGCCTCCTCAGGGGCGTACAATGAGCAGTTCTTC
cdr3_aa: CASSGAYNEQFF